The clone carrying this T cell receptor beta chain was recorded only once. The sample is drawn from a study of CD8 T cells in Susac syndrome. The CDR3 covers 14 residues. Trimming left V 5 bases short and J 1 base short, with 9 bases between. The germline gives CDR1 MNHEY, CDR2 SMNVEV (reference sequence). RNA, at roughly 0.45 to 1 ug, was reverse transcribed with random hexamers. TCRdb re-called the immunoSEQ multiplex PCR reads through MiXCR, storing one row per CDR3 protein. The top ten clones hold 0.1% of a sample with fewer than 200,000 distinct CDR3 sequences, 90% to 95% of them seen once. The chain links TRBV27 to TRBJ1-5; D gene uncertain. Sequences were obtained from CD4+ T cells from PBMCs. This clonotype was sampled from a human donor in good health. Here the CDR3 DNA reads TGTGCCAGCAGTGGCGCGGGGAGCAATCAGCCCCAGCATTTT. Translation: CASSGAGSNQPQHF.